Shown below are 29 T cell receptor beta chains from a single sample sequenced in a study of radiation and T cells in renal cell carcinoma. Here immunoSEQ multiplex PCR was the method, and the copy in TCRdb shows in-frame clones only, minus some. The sample consists of just over 150,000 clones, roughly 86% of them appearing once. Indicated time point: blood 2 weeks post-SBRT. Treatment: 15 Gy SBRT to primary tumor, nephrectomy 4 weeks later. Sequenced material: blood, taken from a patient whose treatment included radiotherapy and nephrectomy. These TCRs come from a woman between 45 and 60 years old with renal cell carcinoma.

The chain employs TRBV4-1 and TRBJ1-5, with a weak D call TRBD1 (5 bases). With 4 bases removed from V and 0 bases from J, the gap between germline ends came to 10 bases. CDR3 length: 15 residues. CDR1 MGHRA and CDR2 YSYEKL come from the germline V gene. CDR3 region: CASSLKTDSNQPQHF. The CDR3 nucleotides are TGCGCCAGCAGCCTCAAGACAGATAGCAATCAGCCCCAGCATTTT.

The V gene is TRBV5-1, the J gene TRBJ2-7; D is tentatively TRBD1 or TRBD2 (6 bases each). Germline V gene data show CDR1 as SGHRS and CDR2 as YFSETQ. The CDR3 totals 15 residues. The ends were cut back, 5 bases at V and 0 bases at J, with 15 bases in the middle. The CDR3 DNA sequence: TGCGCCAGCAGGCCAACCGGGGGCCGCTCCTACGAGCAGTACTTC. The encoded protein is CASRPTGGRSYEQYF.

This chain joins TRBV15 and TRBJ2-7, with unresolved D. This CDR3 is built from 14 residues. CDR1 and CDR2 (germline): LNHNV, YYDKDF (reference sequence). V shed 1 base and J shed 3 bases, with 10 bases lying between them. The chain's CDR3 is CATSRVGLYYEQYF. DNA of the CDR3: TGTGCCACCAGCAGAGTTGGCCTTTACTACGAGCAGTACTTC.

The chain has TRBV7-2 and TRBJ2-1; D uncertain. Germline V gene sequence: CDR1 SGHTA, CDR2 FQGNSA. With 2 bases removed from V and 4 bases from J, the gap between germline ends came to 12 bases. The CDR3 sequence is 15 residues long. The CDR3 here is CASSLLQNSYNEQFF. CDR3 sequence (DNA): TGTGCCAGCAGCTTACTCCAGAATTCTTACAATGAGCAGTTCTTC. The complete variable domain, with remaining parts taken from reference TRBV7-2 and TRBJ2-1, reads GAGVSQSPSNKVTEKGKDVELRCDPISGHTALYWYRQSLGQGLEFLIYFQGNSAPDKSGLPSDRFSAERTGGSVSTLTIQRTQQEDSAVYLCASSLLQNSYNEQFFGPGTRLTVL.

This chain joins TRBV11-3 and TRBJ2-3, with TRBD2 as a possible D gene (6 bases). Germline CDR1 and CDR2: SGHNT and YENEEA. The CDR3 spans 12 residues. The ends were cut back, 5 bases at V and 9 bases at J, with 12 bases in the middle. CDR3: CASSTARGTQYF. The CDR3, as DNA: TGTGCCAGCAGCACCGCGCGGGGAACGCAGTATTTT.

The genes are TRBV5-1 and TRBJ1-4, with D maybe TRBD1 (5 bases). There are 16 residues in the CDR3. V dropped 4 bases and J dropped 2 bases, with 15 bases sitting between them. Germline CDR1 SGHRS, CDR2 YFSETQ. The CDR3 spells CASSPGPRSTNEKLFF. CDR3 nucleotide sequence: TGCGCCAGCAGCCCGGGGCCCAGAAGCACTAATGAAAAACTGTTTTTT.

The rearrangement uses TRBV2 and TRBJ2-3; 8 bases are shared with TRBD2. The V gene end was trimmed by 10 bases and the J gene end by 4 bases; junction bases not matched to a gene: 10. This CDR3 region has 14 residues. Germline CDR1 and CDR2: SNHLY and FYNNEI. In DNA, the CDR3 is TGTGCCACCAACGACGGGGGGGGGCCAGATACGCAGTATTTT. It yields the protein CATNDGGGPDTQYF.

This clone occurred once. The rearrangement joins TRBV5-8 to TRBJ2-3, with D unclear. This CDR3 is 15 amino acids long. Germline CDR1 is SGHTS and CDR2 is YDEGEE. V was shortened by 2 bases and J by 1 base, with 11 bases between the two germline ends. This CDR3 is CASSFGNPGTDTQYF. As DNA, the CDR3 is TGTGCCAGCAGCTTTGGGAACCCGGGCACAGATACGCAGTATTTT.

The chain combines TRBV14 with TRBJ1-2, with a weak D call TRBD1 (5 bases). CDR3 size: 16 residues. V was clipped by 1 base and J by 8 bases, with 20 bases between them. Looked up from germline, CDR1 is SGHDN and CDR2 is FVKESK. The CDR3 DNA reads TGTGCCAGCAGCCAAGTCGGGGCCCTACCTGTAGACGGCTACACCTTC. Its translation: CASSQVGALPVDGYTF. Full variable domain (remainder filled in from reference TRBV14 and TRBJ1-2): EAGVTQFPSHSVIEKGQTVTLRCDPISGHDNLYWYRRVMGKEIKFLLHFVKESKQDESGMPNNRFLAERTGGTYSTLKVQPAELEDSGVYFCASSQVGALPVDGYTFGSGTRLTVV.

This clone came up a few times. Other DNA variants within this sample encode the same CDR3. This chain connects TRBV29-1 to TRBJ2-1, with 7 bases matching TRBD1. The J segment lost 7 bases and the V segment lost 4 bases, leaving 4 bases of the junction unmatched. CDR1 and CDR2 (germline): SQVTM, ANQGSEA. The CDR3 covers 12 residues. The CDR3 loop is CSVGQGSNEQFF. CDR3 coding DNA: TGCAGCGTTGGACAGGGTAGTAATGAGCAGTTCTTC.

The chain recombines TRBV4-1 with TRBJ2-1, with a possible D match to TRBD1 (5 bases). The CDR3 runs to 14 residues. CDR1 and CDR2 from the germline V gene are MGHRA and YSYEKL. Trimming pared 2 bases from V and 6 bases from J, leaving 11 bases between. The CDR3 nucleotides read TGCGCCAGCAGCCAATGGCAAAGGGGCAATGAGCAGTTCTTC. Translated, it gives CASSQWQRGNEQFF.

This chain links TRBV19 with TRBJ1-2; the match to TRBD1 covers 7 bases. The V segment lost 3 bases and the J segment 4 bases; nucleotides outside the gene matches: 5. The CDR3 length is 14 residues. Germline V gives CDR1 LNHDA, CDR2 SQIVND (reference sequence). The CDR3 is CASSIHDRVYGYTF. CDR3 DNA sequence: TGTGCCAGTAGTATCCACGACAGGGTCTATGGCTACACCTTC.

The V and J genes are TRBV10-3 and TRBJ1-1; unclear D gene. CDR1 is ENHRY and CDR2 is SYGVKD in the germline V gene. CDR3 size: 15 residues. V dropped 3 bases and J dropped 3 bases, with 14 bases sitting between them. CDR3 loop: CAISDPQTRDTEAFF. Here the CDR3 DNA reads TGTGCCATCAGTGACCCTCAGACAAGAGACACTGAAGCTTTCTTT.

This clone came up once. CDR3 sequence (DNA): TGTGCCAGCAGCCCACACGGGGACGAGCAGTACTTC. Encoded protein: CASSPHGDEQYF. This chain uses TRBV4-2 with TRBJ2-7; TRBD2 is a possible D gene (5 bases). Between the trimmed V and J ends, which lost 4 bases and 5 bases, there was a span of 9 bases. The CDR3 contains 12 residues. From germline, CDR1 is LGHNA and CDR2 YNFKEQ.

The chain uses TRBV6-6 and TRBJ1-1; D is unresolved. Germline CDR1 reads MNHNY; CDR2 reads SVGAGI (reference sequence). Deletions cut 5 bases from V and 0 bases from J, with 7 bases between. CDR3 length: 13 amino acids. The CDR3, as DNA: TGTGCCAGCAGTCGGGAGGTGAACACTGAAGCTTTCTTT. This translates into CASSREVNTEAFF.

V and J are TRBV6-5 and TRBJ1-2; maybe TRBD1 (5 bases). The germline CDR1 and CDR2 sequences are MNHEY and SVGAGI. Between the trimmed V and J ends, which lost 6 bases and 7 bases, there was a span of 12 bases. CDR3 length: 12 residues. The CDR3 sequence: CASRPGRGGYTF. CDR3 bases: TGTGCCAGCAGGCCTGGGAGGGGTGGCTACACCTTC.

The chain recombines TRBV9 with TRBJ1-2; D might be TRBD1 (6 bases). The V gene lost 3 bases and the J gene lost 8 bases, with 17 bases spanning the gap. The V gene's germline CDR1 is SGDLS and CDR2 YYNGEE. The CDR3 contains 14 residues. CDR3 sequence (DNA): TGTGCCAGCAGCGCCCAGTCGGGGGGGCTAGGCTACACCTTC. As protein: CASSAQSGGLGYTF.

V usage is TRBV30 and J usage is TRBJ2-5, with TRBD1 matching 9 bases. Trimming took 2 bases from V and 4 from J; bases not matched to a gene: 2. The CDR3 loop spans 13 amino acids. In germline, CDR1 is GTSNPN, CDR2 SVGIG (reference sequence). CDR3 amino acids: CAWSTGGLETQYF. CDR3 nucleotide sequence: TGTGCCTGGAGTACAGGGGGCTTAGAGACCCAGTACTTC.

This rearrangement joins TRBV7-2 to TRBJ2-2; 8 nucleotides match TRBD1. CDR3 size: 18 residues. Trimming at V came to 2 bases and at J to 3 bases, leaving 11 bases not matched to a gene. Germline loops: CDR1 SGHTA, CDR2 FQGNSA. The CDR3 loop reads CASSLSNRGVGDTGELFF. CDR3 bases: TGTGCCAGCAGCTTATCGAACAGGGGGGTGGGAGACACCGGGGAGCTGTTTTTT.

This chain uses TRBV9 with TRBJ2-5, with 7 bases aligning to TRBD2. The CDR3 runs to 16 residues. The germline gives CDR1 SGDLS, CDR2 YYNGEE. V trimming: 4 bases; J trimming: 4 bases; junction bases outside the gene matches: 13. CDR3 protein: CASSLTPRGDRETQYF. As DNA, the CDR3 is TGTGCCAGCAGCCTTACCCCACGGGGGGACCGAGAGACCCAGTACTTC.

The chain is built from TRBV5-8 and TRBJ1-2; no definite D call. Trimming pared 0 bases from V and 0 bases from J, leaving 9 bases between. The CDR3 covers 15 residues. Germline assignment: CDR1 SGHTS and CDR2 YDEGEE. The CDR3 loop reads CASSLVRSANYGYTF. The CDR3 DNA is TGTGCCAGCAGCTTGGTCCGTTCAGCTAACTATGGCTACACCTTC.

CDR3 bases: TGCGCCAGCAACCTCACACCACTAAGGACGGCTAGTGAGCAGTTCTTC. This sequence encodes CASNLTPLRTASEQFF. V and J are TRBV5-1 and TRBJ2-1; D not certain. Germline CDR1 reads SGHRS; CDR2 reads YFSETQ. CDR3 length equals 16 residues. V lost 6 bases and J 9 bases, leaving 25 bases between the germline ends.

This sequence joins TRBV9 and TRBJ1-2; D remains unclear. The length of the CDR3 is 15 residues. Trimming left V 0 bases short and J 7 bases short, with 16 bases between. The germline V gene encodes CDR1 SGDLS and CDR2 YYNGEE. This chain's CDR3 is CASSVDETRAIGYTF. The CDR3 DNA follows: TGTGCCAGCAGCGTAGACGAGACAAGGGCTATTGGCTACACCTTC.

The chain employs TRBV7-9 and TRBJ2-2, with 7 nucleotides matching TRBD1. Germline CDR1 is SEHNR and CDR2 is FQNEAQ (reference sequence). The trim removed 3 bases at V and 7 bases at J, leaving 11 bases unmatched. This CDR3 spans 16 amino acids. The CDR3 nucleotides are TGTGCCAGCAGCTTGGCGAATACAGGGGTGCACGGGGAGCTGTTTTTT. It codes for CASSLANTGVHGELFF.

J is TRBJ2-3 and V is TRBV6-5; D possibly corresponds to TRBD1 (7 bases). Germline assignment: CDR1 MNHEY and CDR2 SVGAGI. V lost 2 bases and J 4 bases, leaving 16 bases between the germline ends. CDR3 length equals 16 residues. The CDR3 reads CASSYGGTVVADTQYF. CDR3 in DNA: TGTGCCAGCAGTTACGGCGGGACAGTGGTTGCAGATACGCAGTATTTT.

The V and J genes are TRBV20-1 and TRBJ1-2; tentative D call: TRBD1 (5 bases). This CDR3 spans 11 amino acids. The germline CDR1 and CDR2 sequences are DFQATT and SNEGSKA (reference sequence). The V end was cut by 8 bases, the J end by 2 bases, with 9 bases between. This CDR3 reads CSPDRNYGYTF. The CDR3 DNA is TGCAGTCCAGACAGAAACTATGGCTACACCTTC.

The chain joins TRBV7-9 to TRBJ1-4, with unresolved D. V was trimmed by 3 bases and J by 0 bases, leaving 11 bases between them. This CDR3 region has 16 residues. The V gene's germline CDR1 is SEHNR and CDR2 FQNEAQ (reference sequence). CDR3 region: CASSFPRSATNEKLFF. CDR3 nucleotide sequence: TGTGCCAGCAGCTTTCCCAGGTCTGCAACTAATGAAAAACTGTTTTTT.

On this clone itself: Other DNA variants within this sample encode the same CDR3. The chain uses TRBV5-4 and TRBJ2-7; D assignment may be TRBD1 or TRBD2 (5 bases each). Germline values: CDR1 SGHNT, CDR2 YYREEE (reference sequence). The length of the CDR3 is 11 residues. Between the trimmed V and J ends, which lost 0 bases and 7 bases, there was a span of 5 bases. Written as DNA, the CDR3 is TGTGCCAGCAGCTTGGGGGGGGAGCAGTACTTC. Residues: CASSLGGEQYF.

The gene calls are TRBV30 and TRBJ1-3; D might be TRBD1 (6 bases). The CDR3 loop spans 12 amino acids. Per the germline V gene, CDR1 is GTSNPN and CDR2 is SVGIG (reference sequence). Trimming removed 5 bases at V and 4 bases at J, with 9 bases between. This chain's CDR3 is CAWGTTGNTIYF. The CDR3, as DNA: TGTGCCTGGGGGACAACGGGAAACACCATATATTTT.